This T cell receptor (beta chain) was observed in a study of blood T cell repertoires in COVID-19. For the study at large: Whether acute or convalescent, the COVID-19 samples came from the United States, Italy and Spain. T cells, B-cell-depleted T cells, or PBMCs supplied cDNA or gDNA.

This CDR3 has 14 residues. V shed 4 bases and J shed 2 bases, with 9 bases lying between them. Germline V gene data show CDR1 as MNHEY and CDR2 as SMNVEV (reference sequence). This clone appeared once. Under the authors' procedure: The assay estimated nucleated cells by amplifying reference gene primers. The method was immunoSEQ multiplex PCR; TCRdb's version includes in-frame clones alone and lacks a portion of them. Clonal size and the V and J genes are those of that table, whereas D and trimming came from the DNA. Here the sample spans about 370,000 clones, 90% being singletons. The rearrangement joins TRBV27 to TRBJ1-5; D ambiguous. This receptor was taken from a man between 18 and 35 years old with active or convalescent COVID-19. The source material was peripheral blood. CDR3 DNA: TGTGCCAGCAGTTCGCGGTTGGGCAATCAGCCCCAGCATTTT. Protein product: CASSSRLGNQPQHF.